The 3 T cell receptor beta chains presented below share a single source sample, sequenced in a study of CD8 T cells in ankylosing spondylitis. MiXCR, run by TCRdb on the 5' RACE reads, gives a single entry per CDR3 protein. The table shows 250,000 to 400,000 distinct CDR3 sequences, with around 10% occurring only once. The sequencing sample was made of blood, either unsorted or a sorted T cell fraction (not recorded which). Receptors originate from a female donor with ankylosing spondylitis or in good health (not recorded which).

The chain combines TRBV20-1 with TRBJ2-3; D uncertain. Germline lookup yields CDR1 DFQATT and CDR2 SNEGSKA (reference sequence). This CDR3 comprises 16 residues. With 3 bases removed from V and 1 base from J, the gap between germline ends came to 17 bases. Written as DNA, the CDR3 is TGCAGTGCTAGGCTCGACTGGGGATACGGCACAGATACGCAGTATTTT. Amino acids: CSARLDWGYGTDTQYF.

This clonotype showed up many times. V and J are TRBV20-1 and TRBJ2-3, with 7 bases lining up with TRBD2. The CDR3 contains 19 residues. Trimming removed 5 bases from V and 2 bases from J; junction bases left unmatched: 22. CDR1 and CDR2 (germline): DFQATT, SNEGSKA (reference sequence). CDR3 sequence: CSASSLVGLAGVTTDTQYF. In DNA form, the CDR3 reads TGCAGTGCTTCTAGCCTAGTGGGCCTCGCGGGAGTTACCACAGATACGCAGTATTTT.

The chain joins TRBV28 to TRBJ2-3, with D maybe TRBD1 (5 bases). V lost 6 bases to trimming and J lost 2 bases, with 18 bases between them. Per the germline V gene, CDR1 is MDHEN and CDR2 is SYDVKM. The CDR3 is 16 amino acids. CDR3 loop: CASRLVGDLYTDTQYF. The CDR3 nucleotides read TGTGCCAGCAGGCTAGTAGGGGATCTTTACACAGATACGCAGTATTTT.